Each of the 9 T cell receptor beta chains below was sequenced from the same sample in a study of blood T cell repertoires in COVID-19. TCRdb keeps only in-frame clones here, not all; method: immunoSEQ multiplex PCR. The repertoire has 250,000 or so clones, more than 75% of them found once; the top ten carry about 1%. The sample was peripheral blood. The receptors derive from a middle-aged woman who had recovered from COVID-19.

The chain joins TRBV4-1 to TRBJ2-7; 10 nucleotides align to TRBD2. The CDR3 runs 16 residues. The V and J ends lost 1 base and 7 bases, in that order; junction bases with no gene match: 10. CDR1 is MGHRA, CDR2 YSYEKL, per germline. The CDR3 bases are TGCGCCAGCAGCCAAGTCAACTTAGGACTAGCGGAGGAGCAGTACTTC. Translating gives CASSQVNLGLAEEQYF.

The chain employs TRBV7-2 and TRBJ2-1; D unresolved. The V end was cut by 1 base, the J end by 2 bases, with 6 bases between. Germline loops: CDR1 SGHTA, CDR2 FQGNSA. The CDR3 covers 14 residues. The CDR3 loop is CASSLDRAYNEQFF. CDR3 nucleotides: TGTGCCAGCAGCTTAGACAGAGCCTACAATGAGCAGTTCTTC. The full variable domain, its missing parts supplied by reference TRBV7-2 and TRBJ2-1, is GAGVSQSPSNKVTEKGKDVELRCDPISGHTALYWYRQSLGQGLEFLIYFQGNSAPDKSGLPSDRFSAERTGGSVSTLTIQRTQQEDSAVYLCASSLDRAYNEQFFGPGTRLTVL.

This clone was observed a handful of times. The J gene is TRBJ1-6, the V gene TRBV28; 7 bases are shared with TRBD1. The germline CDR1 and CDR2 sequences are MDHEN and SYDVKM. The CDR3 has 12 residues. After removal of 10 bases from V and 14 bases from J, the junction contained 11 bases not matched to a gene. The CDR3 protein is CATRSGTESLHF. In nucleotides, the CDR3 is TGTGCCACCCGTTCCGGGACAGAATCCCTCCACTTT.

The chain recombines TRBV27 with TRBJ2-5; the D gene is possibly TRBD2 (5 bases). The CDR3 is 13 residues long. Germline CDR1 is MNHEY and CDR2 is SMNVEV (reference sequence). Trimming took 4 bases from V and 2 from J, leaving 8 bases between them. The CDR3 reads CASSSGRQETQYF. The CDR3 DNA is TGTGCCAGCAGTTCGGGGAGACAAGAGACCCAGTACTTC.

This clone was recorded once. The CDR3 sequence: CASSLNRGRFTEAFF. The CDR3 nucleotides read TGTGCCAGTAGCCTTAACAGGGGACGCTTCACTGAAGCTTTCTTT. V and J are TRBV19 and TRBJ1-1; 7 nucleotides line up with TRBD1. Losses at the gene ends were 6 bases for V and 4 bases for J; bases not matched to a gene: 11. The CDR3 consists of 15 residues. Per germline, CDR1 LNHDA and CDR2 SQIVND (reference sequence).

The rearrangement uses TRBV12-3 or TRBV12-4 and TRBJ1-2; no firm D call. The CDR3 sequence is 13 residues long. The V end lost 7 bases, the J end lost 3 bases, and 12 bases lay between the germline ends. The DNA of the CDR3 is TGTGCCAGCACCGCCGACGGGTACTATGGCTACACCTTC. Its translation: CASTADGYYGYTF.

The rearrangement uses TRBV30 and TRBJ1-1; D is perhaps TRBD1 (5 bases). V was pared by 3 bases and J by 6 bases, with 14 bases between. Germline values: CDR1 GTSNPN, CDR2 SVGIG (reference sequence). The CDR3 is 13 residues long. The CDR3 protein is CAWRFGRDAEAFF. CDR3 nucleotide sequence: TGTGCCTGGAGGTTCGGGAGGGACGCTGAAGCTTTCTTT. The whole variable domain, remainder taken from reference TRBV30 and TRBJ1-1, is SQTIHQWPATLVQPVGSPLSLECTVEGTSNPNLYWYRQAAGRGLQLLFYSVGIGQISSEVPQNLSASRPQDRQFILSSKKLLLSDSGFYLCAWRFGRDAEAFFGQGTRLTVV.

The chain uses TRBV6-2 or TRBV6-3 and TRBJ1-1, with no clear D. Germline lookup yields CDR1 MNHEY and CDR2 SVGEGT. V dropped 4 bases and J dropped 4 bases, with 10 bases sitting between them. This CDR3 is built from 13 residues. The CDR3 sequence: CASSWVEATEAFF. As DNA, the CDR3 is TGTGCCAGCAGTTGGGTGGAGGCCACTGAAGCTTTCTTT.

The V and J genes are TRBV7-3 and TRBJ2-6; D gene unclear. From germline, CDR1 is SGHTA and CDR2 FQGTGA. This CDR3 is 13 amino acids long. V was pared by 4 bases and J by 4 bases, with 5 bases between. The CDR3 loop is CASSSRGANVLTF. Written as DNA, the CDR3 is TGTGCCAGCAGCTCGCGGGGGGCCAACGTCCTGACTTTC.